The sequence of this T cell receptor (beta chain) was determined in a study of cytomegalovirus exposure and HLA in healthy donors. Donors sampled were nominally healthy, though unrecorded immune exposures were likely. Concerning this clone itself: The antigen is undetermined.

Study-wide findings and caveats: Common viral pathogens (according to a later analysis) appeared linked to several of the most significant clusters.

This PCR relied on a set of 60 Vbeta primers and 13 Jbeta primers. The table came from immunoSEQ multiplex PCR; TCRdb's copy has only in-frame clones and leaves some out. The sample lists about 81,000 clones; around 80% were seen once. Per the germline V gene, CDR1 is SGHRS and CDR2 is YFSETQ. Trimming took off 2 bases at V and 1 base at J, with 18 bases between the two ends. This CDR3 contains 17 residues. The origin of this receptor is a man aged 50-59 years in good health and CMV-seropositive. The specimen sequenced was PBMCs. V usage is TRBV5-1 and J usage is TRBJ2-5, with D tentatively TRBD1 (5 bases). Here the CDR3 reads CASSFQPPTGVQETQYF. As DNA, the CDR3 is TGCGCCAGCAGCTTCCAACCGCCAACAGGCGTCCAAGAGACCCAGTACTTC.